What follows is one T cell receptor beta chain and its context. Its antigen specificity is not known. A commercial ELISA kit detecting HCMV-specific IgG in serum was used to determine HCMV serostatus. Peripheral blood mononuclear cells were isolated from blood by Ficoll density gradient centrifugation. The sample originates from a study of T cells expressing NK-cell markers (dated by TCRdb to the early 2020s). Some background on the complete study: About eight donors provided sorted CD3+CD56+NKG2C+, CD3+CD56+NKG2C- and CD3+CD56-NKG2C+ T-cell subsets, whose TCR beta-chain repertoires were profiled. Sequencing of the libraries produced 2 x 150 bp reads on Illumina HiSeq 2000/2500, MiSeq or NextSeq. Randomly selected healthy volunteers, three men and five women, were used as the eight sequenced donors. Among the eight sequenced donors, only one was HCMV-seronegative, while the other seven were HCMV-seropositive.

General findings and caveats noted by the study authors: In several donors, the dominant CD3+CD56+NKG2C+ clonotypes ranked among the top 10 CD8+ clonotypes, making up 1.0-7.0% of CD8+ T cells. Those dominant clonotypes were again the most abundant among CD3+CD56-NKG2C+ cells in a few donors, at about 28.3-60.1%. It remained unclear whether the expanded NKG2C-expressing T cell clones were specific for HCMV antigens.

CDR1 SNHLY and CDR2 FYNNEI are derived from the germline V gene. The CDR3 contains 14 residues, cysteine and phenylalanine counted. No DNA sequence was recorded. Sequenced on an Illumina HiSeq 2000. TCR beta cDNA libraries were made by 5'RACE template switching that added a universal primer site and unique molecular identifiers. Priming for cDNA synthesis came from the TCR beta constant segment, and two successive PCR amplification steps followed. As for the original processing: MIGEC handled demultiplexing of the reads and grouping by UMI, while MiTCR was used to assemble and quantify clonotypes. Only TCR cDNA sequences supported by at least two reads were kept to exclude erroneous sequences. The tcR package was used for downstream repertoire analysis, and clonotypes were matched across fractions by CDR3 nucleotide sequence plus V segment. Antigen specificity was annotated against VDJdb with VDJmatch, allowing one amino acid substitution in CDR3. TCRdb reprocessed the public reads and reports one entry per CDR3 protein sequence, without DNA. V and J calls and clone size were set by TCRdb, not the authors. This sample's table contains 400,000 to 450,000 distinct CDR3 sequences. Of the sample, about 7.1% is held by the ten largest clones.

The V and J genes are TRBV2 and TRBJ2-5; TCRdb reports TRBD1, a call that lacks DNA to check it against. The sequenced material came from blood T cells: a sorted CD56 or NKG2C T cell subset, CD4+ or CD8+ T cells, or bulk PBMC T cells (not recorded which). The receptor was isolated from a woman between 18 and 69 years old in good health. The CDR3: CANRQGRPQETQYF.